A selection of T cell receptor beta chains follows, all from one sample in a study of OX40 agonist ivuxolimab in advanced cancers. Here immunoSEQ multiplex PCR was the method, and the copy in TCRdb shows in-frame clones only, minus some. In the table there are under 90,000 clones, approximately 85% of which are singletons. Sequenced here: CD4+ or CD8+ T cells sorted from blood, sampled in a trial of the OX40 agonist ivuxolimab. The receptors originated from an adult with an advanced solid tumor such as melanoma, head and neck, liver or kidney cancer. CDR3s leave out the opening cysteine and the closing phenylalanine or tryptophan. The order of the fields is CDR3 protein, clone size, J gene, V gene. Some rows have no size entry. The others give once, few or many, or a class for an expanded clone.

ATLTGGTDTQY once TRBJ2-3 TRBV6-1
ASSETGGGYNEQF NA TRBJ2-1 TRBV9
ASSPRTSLETQY NA TRBJ2-5 TRBV6-1
ASSLGPHGGNTIY NA TRBJ1-3 TRBV5-6
ATSRAPTNYGYT NA TRBJ1-2 TRBV15
AISGQDSQNIQY NA TRBJ2-4 TRBV10-3
ASSPGGTNQPQH NA TRBJ1-5 TRBV18
ASSPATSDSYNEQF NA TRBJ2-1 TRBV7-2
ASSRMGTNEKLF NA TRBJ1-4 TRBV18
ASSSPAGTEI NA TRBJ1-2 TRBV27
ASRRLGTKNTEAF NA TRBJ1-1 TRBV5-1
ASSYTRGGYYNEQF NA TRBJ2-1 TRBV6-5
ASSLGGANTEAF NA TRBJ1-1 TRBV5-1
ASSSDYTPTDTQY NA TRBJ2-3 TRBV5-4
ASTGQGRTGELF NA TRBJ2-2 TRBV27
ASRLHNSPGELF once TRBJ2-2 TRBV7-3
ASSFLWAQETQY NA TRBJ2-5 TRBV18
ASSDPRRPGSPLH once TRBJ1-6 TRBV25-1
SVESQPNQPQH NA TRBJ1-5 TRBV29-1
ASSLRAANTEAF NA TRBJ1-1 TRBV7-3
ASSFPNNYEQY NA TRBJ2-7 TRBV7-2
ASSSQTSTGPGELF NA TRBJ2-2 TRBV7-9
ASSLSLTGRLANSPLH NA TRBJ1-6 TRBV27
ASSRQREGEQF few TRBJ2-1 TRBV7-2
ASSQDRFTEAF NA TRBJ1-1 TRBV2
ASSYSDLSDRELF NA TRBJ2-2 TRBV6-6
ATAGDGAGEKLF few TRBJ1-4 TRBV19
ASSLSRLEAF NA TRBJ1-1 TRBV7-9
ASSSQSGRTDTQY NA TRBJ2-3 TRBV7-3
ASSLVTGRGNTEAF NA TRBJ1-1 TRBV11-1
ASSGVSDSGSEKLF NA TRBJ1-4 TRBV25-1
ASSLVLEGAGELF NA TRBJ2-2 TRBV11-2